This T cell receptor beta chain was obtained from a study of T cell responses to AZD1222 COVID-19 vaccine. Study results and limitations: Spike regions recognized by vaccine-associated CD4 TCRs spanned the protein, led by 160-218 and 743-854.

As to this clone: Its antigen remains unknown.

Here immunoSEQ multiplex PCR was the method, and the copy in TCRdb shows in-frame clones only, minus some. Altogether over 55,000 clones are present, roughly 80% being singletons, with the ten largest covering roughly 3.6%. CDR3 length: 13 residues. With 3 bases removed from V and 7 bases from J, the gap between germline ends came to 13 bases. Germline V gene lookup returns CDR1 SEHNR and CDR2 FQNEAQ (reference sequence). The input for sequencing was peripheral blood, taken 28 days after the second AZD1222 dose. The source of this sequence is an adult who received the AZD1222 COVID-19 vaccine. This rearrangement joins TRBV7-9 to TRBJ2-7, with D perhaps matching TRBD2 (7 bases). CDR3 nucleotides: TGTGCCAGCAGCTTCGGGGGGCCGGGGGAGCAGTACTTC. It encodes CASSFGGPGEQYF.